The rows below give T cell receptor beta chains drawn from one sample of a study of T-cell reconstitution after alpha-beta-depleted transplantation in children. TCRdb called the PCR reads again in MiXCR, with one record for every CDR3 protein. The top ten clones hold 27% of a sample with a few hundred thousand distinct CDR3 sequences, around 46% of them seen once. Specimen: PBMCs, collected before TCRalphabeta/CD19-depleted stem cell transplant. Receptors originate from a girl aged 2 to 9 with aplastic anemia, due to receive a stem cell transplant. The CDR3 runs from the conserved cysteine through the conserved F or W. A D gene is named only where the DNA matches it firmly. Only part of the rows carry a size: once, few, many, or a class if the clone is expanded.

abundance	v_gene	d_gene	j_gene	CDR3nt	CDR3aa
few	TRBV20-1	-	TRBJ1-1	TGCAGTGCTAACACAGGGAGGAGCACTGAAGCTTTCTTT	CSANTGRSTEAFF
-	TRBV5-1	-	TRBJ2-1	TGCGCCAGCAGCTTAACGACTAGTTCCAATGAGCAGTTCTTC	CASSLTTSSNEQFF
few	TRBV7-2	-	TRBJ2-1	TGTGCCAGCAGCTTAAGGCCAGCGGGCCACCCGAACAATGAGCAGTTCTTC	CASSLRPAGHPNNEQFF
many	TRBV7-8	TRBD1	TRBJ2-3	TGTGCCAGCAGCGTCGGACAGGGACCGGCCGGAGGAGATACGCAGTATTTT	CASSVGQGPAGGDTQYF
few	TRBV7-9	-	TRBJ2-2	TGTGCCAGCAGCCTCGTGACAACCGGGGAGCTGTTTTTT	CASSLVTTGELFF
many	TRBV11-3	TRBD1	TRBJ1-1	TGTGCCAGCAGCATACAGGGGGGTGAAGCTTTCTTT	CASSIQGGEAFF
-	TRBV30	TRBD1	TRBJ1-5	TGTGCCTGGAGTTCAGGGACAGGAGAAGGTCAGCCCCAGCATTTT	CAWSSGTGEGQPQHF
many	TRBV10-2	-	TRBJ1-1	TGCGCCAGCAGTGCGGGGAACACTGAAGCTTTCTTT	CASSAGNTEAFF
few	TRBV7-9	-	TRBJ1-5	TGTGCCAGCAGCTTAGACGTGACAGGTAATCAGCCCCAGCATTTT	CASSLDVTGNQPQHF
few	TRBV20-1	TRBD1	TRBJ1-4	TGCAGTGCTTCGCGGGACAGGGGAAAACTGTTTTTT	CSASRDRGKLFF
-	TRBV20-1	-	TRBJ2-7	TGCAGTGCTAGGGGCGCGGACGGTTACGAGCAGTACTTC	CSARGADGYEQYF
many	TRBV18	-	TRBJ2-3	TGTGCCAGCTCACCCCTCCGCGGGGAAGGAAGCACAGATACGCAGTATTTT	CASSPLRGEGSTDTQYF
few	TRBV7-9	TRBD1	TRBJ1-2	TGTGCCAGCAGCTTACCCCGGGACAGGGCTGATGGCTACACCTTC	CASSLPRDRADGYTF
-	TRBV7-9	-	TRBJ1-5	TGTGCCAGCAGCTTAGATAATCAGCCCCAGCATTTT	CASSLDNQPQHF
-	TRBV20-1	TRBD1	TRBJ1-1	TGCAGTGCGTACACAGGGGGCGCGTCGGGCACTGAAGCTTTCTTT	CSAYTGGASGTEAFF
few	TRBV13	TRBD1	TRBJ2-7	TGTGCCAGCAGCTTAGGCCTTATTGGGACAGGGACCTACGAGCAGTACTTC	CASSLGLIGTGTYEQYF
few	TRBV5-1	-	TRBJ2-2	TGCGCCAGCAGCTTGCCGGGTGGAAACACCGGGGAGCTGTTTTTT	CASSLPGGNTGELFF
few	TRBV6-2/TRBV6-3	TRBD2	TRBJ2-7	TGTGCCAGCAGTTACCTAGCGGAGTACGAGCAGTACTTC	CASSYLAEYEQYF
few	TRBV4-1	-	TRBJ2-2	TGCGCCAGCAGCCAAGTATTCTTAGACACCGGGGAGCTGTTTTTT	CASSQVFLDTGELFF
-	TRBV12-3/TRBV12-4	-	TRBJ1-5	TGTGCCAGCAGTTCCAGGGATAGCAATCAGCCCCAGCATTTT	CASSSRDSNQPQHF
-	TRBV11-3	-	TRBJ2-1	TGTGCCAGCAGCAGCTCGGAGGGGGGCTTGTTCTTC	CASSSSEGGLFF
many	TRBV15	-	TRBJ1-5	TGTGCCACCAGCAGAGGAAGGAATCAGCCCCAGCATTTT	CATSRGRNQPQHF
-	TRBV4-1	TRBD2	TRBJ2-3	TGCGCCAGCAGCTTAACGCGGACTAGCGGCACCCGCACAGATACGCAGTATTTT	CASSLTRTSGTRTDTQYF
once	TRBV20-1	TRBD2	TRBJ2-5	TGCAGTGCTAGAGTCAATTCCGGGAGGGAAGCAGAGACCCAGTACTTC	CSARVNSGREAETQYF
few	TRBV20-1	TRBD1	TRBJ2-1	TGCAGTGCTGGATCACAGGGGGGATCCTACAATGAGCAGTTCTTC	CSAGSQGGSYNEQFF
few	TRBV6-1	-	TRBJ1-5	TGTGCCAGCAGACAGGGACCGGGAGAGAATCAGCCCCAGCATTTT	CASRQGPGENQPQHF
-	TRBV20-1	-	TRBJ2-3	TGCAGTGCTATTATACCAGCTAGCACAGATACGCAGTATTTT	CSAIIPASTDTQYF
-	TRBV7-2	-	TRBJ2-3	TGTGCCAGCAGCCCAGGTGCGACAGATACGCAGTATTTT	CASSPGATDTQYF
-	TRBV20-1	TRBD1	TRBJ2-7	TGCAGTCCTAGAGATCCAAAGGACAGGGCTTCCTACGAGCAGTACTTC	CSPRDPKDRASYEQYF
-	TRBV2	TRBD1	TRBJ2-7	TGTGCCAGCATTCCGAGGGACAGGTTAAGGGAGCAGTACTTC	CASIPRDRLREQYF
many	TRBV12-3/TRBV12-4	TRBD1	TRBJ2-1	TGTGCCAGCATTGCGACAGGGGGGCACGGCAATGAGCAGTTCTTC	CASIATGGHGNEQFF
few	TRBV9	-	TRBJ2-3	TGTGCCAGCAGCGTAGGTGGGGGAGATACGCAGTATTTT	CASSVGGGDTQYF
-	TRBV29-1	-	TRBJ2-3	TGCAGCGTCCCTGTCGGATGGGGAGATACGCAGTATTTT	CSVPVGWGDTQYF
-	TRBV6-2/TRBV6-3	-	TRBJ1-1	TGTGCCAGCTCTTCAGTGAACACTGAAGCTTTCTTT	CASSSVNTEAFF
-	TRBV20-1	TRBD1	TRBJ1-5	TGCAGTGCTAGCGGACAGGGGGACGCTCAGCCCCAGCATTTT	CSASGQGDAQPQHF
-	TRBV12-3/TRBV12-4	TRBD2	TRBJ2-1	TGTGCCAGCAGTTTTAGCGGGACAAACTACAATGAGCAGTTCTTC	CASSFSGTNYNEQFF
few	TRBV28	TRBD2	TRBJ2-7	TGTGCCAGCAGTCAAGGACTAGCGGGAGGGCTAGGGCAGTACTTC	CASSQGLAGGLGQYF
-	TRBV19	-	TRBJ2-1	TGTGCCAGTAGTTTCGGGGGTAGCAATGAGCAGTTCTTC	CASSFGGSNEQFF
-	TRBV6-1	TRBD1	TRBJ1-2	TGTGCCAGCAGCTCCGACAGGGTTGGCTATGGCGACACCTTC	CASSSDRVGYGDTF
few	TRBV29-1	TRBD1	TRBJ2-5	TGCAGCGTGGCCCGGGACAGGGGCCAAGAGACCCAGTACTTC	CSVARDRGQETQYF
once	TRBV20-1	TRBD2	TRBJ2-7	TGCAGTGCTAGAGATGGCGGGAGCGGAGCCTACGCGCAGTACTTC	CSARDGGSGAYAQYF
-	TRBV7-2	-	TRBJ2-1	TGTGCCAGCAGCTTCTGGGACGCCAGTTACAATGAGCAGTTCTTC	CASSFWDASYNEQFF
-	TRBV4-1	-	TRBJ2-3	TGCGCCAGCAGCCAAGATCCTACCCCAGATACGCAGTATTTT	CASSQDPTPDTQYF
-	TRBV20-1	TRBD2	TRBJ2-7	TGCAGTGCGCCTGGACTAGCGGGAGAGGACGAGCAGTACTTC	CSAPGLAGEDEQYF
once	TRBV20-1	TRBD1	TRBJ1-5	TGCAGTGCTTTCGGGGAAGGGGGCGGCAATCAGCCCCAGCATTTT	CSAFGEGGGNQPQHF
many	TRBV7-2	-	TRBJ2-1	TGTGCCAGCAGCTTTGGCGTGGGGGAGCAGTTCTTC	CASSFGVGEQFF
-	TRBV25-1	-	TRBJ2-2	TGTGCCAGCAGTGCAGCAGGACGGATCGGGGAGCTGTTTTTT	CASSAAGRIGELFF
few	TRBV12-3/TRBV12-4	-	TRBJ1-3	TGTGCCAGCAGCCCCCCATTCTCTGGAAACACCATATATTTT	CASSPPFSGNTIYF
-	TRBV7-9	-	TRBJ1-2	TGTGCCAGCAGCTTGGCTCCGACGGCTAACTATGGCGACACCTTC	CASSLAPTANYGDTF
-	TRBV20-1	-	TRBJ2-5	TGCAGTGCCAAAAGGGACACGGTGAGGGAGACCCAGTACTTC	CSAKRDTVRETQYF
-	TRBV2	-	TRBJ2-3	TGTGCCAGCAGTACAGGGTTGTTCACAGATACGCAGTATTTT	CASSTGLFTDTQYF
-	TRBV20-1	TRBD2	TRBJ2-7	TGCATGCTGACTAGCGGGGGCTCCTACGAGCAGTACTTC	CMLTSGGSYEQYF